This T cell receptor (beta chain) originates from a study of blood T cell repertoires in COVID-19. The germline V gene encodes CDR1 SQVTM and CDR2 ANQGSEA. The CDR3 is made up of 11 amino acids. Trimming pared 6 bases from V and 8 bases from J, leaving 13 bases between. Per the original data handling: Researchers report that nucleated cell counts were estimated from reference gene primer amplification. Assay: immunoSEQ multiplex PCR; the TCRdb copy retains only in-frame clones and omits some. That table furnishes V, J and clone size, whereas the DNA furnished D and trimming. Of about 130,000 clones listed, about 85% are singletons.

This chain uses TRBV29-1 with TRBJ1-1; D unresolved. The TCR was taken from a woman of 80 years or more with acute or convalescent COVID-19. The sequencing input was peripheral blood. The chain's CDR3 is CSVESPGEAFF. The CDR3 DNA sequence: TGCAGCGTGGAAAGCCCGGGGGAAGCTTTCTTT.